This is a list of T cell receptor beta chains from one sample in a study of blood T cell repertoires in COVID-19. Measured with immunoSEQ multiplex PCR; TCRdb has only the in-frame clones, and not every one. Here the sample spans about 82,000 clones, 70% to 90% being singletons. The sequencing sample was made of peripheral blood. Receptor source: an elderly man with active or convalescent COVID-19. Each CDR3 is given with its conserved first and last residue. D genes are given only for firm matches. The size of a clone is reported for some rows only, either as once, few or many, or as a class for expanded clones.

clone_size,d_call,cdr3_length,v_call,j_call,cdr3_nt,cdr3_aa
.,TRBD1,17,TRBV18,TRBJ2-5,TGTGCCAGCTCGCAAACACCGGGACAGGGGTACCAAGAGACCCAGTACTTC,CASSQTPGQGYQETQYF
.,.,16,TRBV21-1,TRBJ2-3,TGTGCCAGCAGCAAAGAGGGGACAAGTAGCACAGATACGCAGTATTTT,CASSKEGTSSTDTQYF
once,TRBD1,14,TRBV29-1,TRBJ2-1,TGCAGCGCGACGCCGGGACAGGGATACAATGAGCAGTTCTTC,CSATPGQGYNEQFF
.,.,15,TRBV5-1,TRBJ1-1,TGCGCCAGCAGCCTTCAAGGGGACAAGAACACTGAAGCTTTCTTT,CASSLQGDKNTEAFF
.,TRBD2,17,TRBV4-1,TRBJ2-6,TGCGCCAGCAGCCAAGGATTAGCGGGACATGGGGCCAACGTCCTGACTTTC,CASSQGLAGHGANVLTF
.,.,14,TRBV3-1/TRBV3-2,TRBJ2-1,TGTGCCAGCAGCCAACTCGGGACTGTGAATGAGCAGTTCTTC,CASSQLGTVNEQFF
.,TRBD1,16,TRBV2,TRBJ1-1,TGTGCCAGCAGCGGGGACAGGGCAGGTGGGTACACTGAAGCTTTCTTT,CASSGDRAGGYTEAFF
.,TRBD2,13,TRBV2,TRBJ2-3,TGTGCCAGCAGAGCGGGAACTATAGATACGCAGTATTTT,CASRAGTIDTQYF
few,.,14,TRBV5-1,TRBJ1-5,TGCGCCAGCAGCCTGGACTCTGGCAATCAGCCCCAGCATTTT,CASSLDSGNQPQHF
once,.,15,TRBV15,TRBJ2-1,TGTGCCACCAGCAGAGAGGGGAGAGGGTACAATGAGCAGTTCTTC,CATSREGRGYNEQFF
few,.,14,TRBV30,TRBJ1-4,TGTGCCTGGAACCCGGGCGGGATAGATGAAAAACTGTTTTTT,CAWNPGGIDEKLFF
.,.,15,TRBV5-1,TRBJ1-1,TGCGCCAGCAGCTTGTCGGGACTTCCTAACACTGAAGCTTTCTTT,CASSLSGLPNTEAFF
few,.,14,TRBV7-2,TRBJ1-1,TGTGCCAGCAAATTTACTTGGGCGAACACTGAAGCTTTCTTT,CASKFTWANTEAFF
.,TRBD2,16,TRBV5-1,TRBJ2-3,TGCGCCAGCAGCTCGCTAGCGGGGGGGGGCACAGATACGCAGTATTTT,CASSSLAGGGTDTQYF
.,TRBD1,14,TRBV24-1,TRBJ2-5,TGTGCCACCAGTGATGGGACAGCCCAAGAGACCCAGTACTTC,CATSDGTAQETQYF
.,TRBD1,13,TRBV2,TRBJ2-3,TGTGCCAGCAGGGGGACAGGGGGAAGTACGCAGTATTTT,CASRGTGGSTQYF
.,TRBD2,16,TRBV3-1/TRBV3-2,TRBJ2-2,TGTGCCAGCAGCCCTAGCGGGGGGGCCCGGACCGGGGAGCTGTTTTTT,CASSPSGGARTGELFF
.,TRBD2,17,TRBV13,TRBJ2-3,TGTGCCAGCAGCTTAGGCGGGGGGGCGGTTTATTCGGATACGCAGTATTTT,CASSLGGGAVYSDTQYF
.,TRBD1,15,TRBV10-3,TRBJ1-2,TGTGCCATCAGTGAGAACCCGGACAGGGCCACCGGCTACACCTTC,CAISENPDRATGYTF
.,.,14,TRBV24-1,TRBJ1-2,TGTGCCACCAGCCCCGGACGGGGTTTCTATGGCTACACCTTC,CATSPGRGFYGYTF
few,TRBD2,16,TRBV5-8,TRBJ2-5,TGTGCCAGCAGCCGCGGCGGGGGGTCGTACCAAGAGACCCAGTACTTC,CASSRGGGSYQETQYF
.,.,13,TRBV11-2,TRBJ1-1,TGTGCCAGCAGCTCTTCCTACGACAGCGAAGCTTTCTTT,CASSSSYDSEAFF
.,.,15,TRBV5-5,TRBJ1-1,TGTGCCAGCAGCTTGTTGGGCCAGATGAACACTGAAGCTTTCTTT,CASSLLGQMNTEAFF
.,TRBD2,17,TRBV7-3,TRBJ2-1,TGTGCCAGCAGCTCCGCGGGGGGAGCGGGTACTTACAATGAGCAGTTCTTC,CASSSAGGAGTYNEQFF
.,.,14,TRBV15,TRBJ2-2,TGTGCCACCAGCAGAGATCCTTACACCGGGGAGCTGTTTTTT,CATSRDPYTGELFF
.,.,13,TRBV24-1,TRBJ2-2,TGTGCCACCAGGGCAGCGGACACCGGGGAGCTGTTTTTT,CATRAADTGELFF
few,.,16,TRBV7-6,TRBJ1-5,TGTGCCAGCAGCTTAAGAGGAGGGTTTGGCAATCAGCCCCAGCATTTT,CASSLRGGFGNQPQHF
many,.,12,TRBV28,TRBJ1-2,TGTGCCACCCAGGCTATTAACTATGGCTACACCTTC,CATQAINYGYTF
.,TRBD1,15,TRBV28,TRBJ1-2,TGTGCCAGCAGCTCCTCGGGACAGGGTTTGAGTGGCTACACCTTC,CASSSSGQGLSGYTF
.,TRBD1,15,TRBV15,TRBJ1-1,TGTGCCACCAGCAGAGATGGTTGGGAACAGGGGCGAGCTTTCTTT,CATSRDGWEQGRAFF
.,.,12,TRBV5-4,TRBJ1-1,TGTGCCAGCAGCGCCAGGGGAACTGAAGCTTTCTTT,CASSARGTEAFF
.,.,13,TRBV12-3/TRBV12-4,TRBJ2-2,TGTGCCAGCAGTTTGACAAACACCGGGGAGCTGTTTTTT,CASSLTNTGELFF
.,TRBD1,16,TRBV5-1,TRBJ2-5,TGCGCCAGCAGCCCCGGGACAGGGGGGGCAGGGGAGACCCAGTACTTC,CASSPGTGGAGETQYF
few,.,17,TRBV9,TRBJ2-3,TGTGCCAGCAGCGTCCGAAGCAGCTGGGAGGGGGCAGATACGCAGTATTTT,CASSVRSSWEGADTQYF
.,.,15,TRBV27,TRBJ1-3,TGTGCCAGCAGTTCGTCATTGAGCTCTGGAAACACCATATATTTT,CASSSSLSSGNTIYF
few,TRBD1,13,TRBV6-5,TRBJ1-1,TGTGCCAGCAGCCGACAGGGGAACACTGAAGCTTTCTTT,CASSRQGNTEAFF
.,.,12,TRBV18,TRBJ2-5,TGTGCCAGCTCACCACCCAAAGAGACCCAGTACTTC,CASSPPKETQYF
few,.,11,TRBV6-2/TRBV6-3,TRBJ1-1,TGTGCCAGCAGCCTCGGGACTAGCGCTTTCTTT,CASSLGTSAFF
.,.,13,TRBV5-4,TRBJ2-3,TGTGCCAGCAGCTTGGCGGGTCCAGATACGCAGTATTTT,CASSLAGPDTQYF
.,.,13,TRBV28,TRBJ2-1,TGTGCCAGCACTTCTTACGGGGGAAATGAGCAGTTCTTC,CASTSYGGNEQFF
.,.,18,TRBV7-9,TRBJ2-3,TGTGCCAGCAGCTTATTGAGTCTTTATTCCCCTAGCACAGATACGCAGTATTTT,CASSLLSLYSPSTDTQYF
.,.,13,TRBV14,TRBJ1-5,TGTGCCAGCAGCCCGTCCAGGAATCAGCCCCAGCATTTT,CASSPSRNQPQHF
.,.,18,TRBV25-1,TRBJ1-5,TGTGCCAGCAGTGATTCCCCCCCGGCGGGGACCTCTCTTCAGCCCCAGCATTTT,CASSDSPPAGTSLQPQHF
once,.,13,TRBV2,TRBJ1-1,TGTGCCAGCACTTTGGGGCGGAACACTGAAGCTTTCTTT,CASTLGRNTEAFF
.,.,15,TRBV2,TRBJ2-5,TGTGCCAGCAGTGAGGAGGCGAGTCAAGGGGAGACCCAGTACTTC,CASSEEASQGETQYF
.,.,14,TRBV11-2,TRBJ2-1,TGTGCCAGCGGGGAGATTTTACCGCTCGATGAGCAGTTCTTC,CASGEILPLDEQFF
.,.,14,TRBV18,TRBJ2-1,TGTGCCAGCTCACCCTCAGGGCTCTACAATGAGCAGTTCTTC,CASSPSGLYNEQFF
.,.,13,TRBV28,TRBJ1-6,TGTGCCAGCAGCCCGGACAGTAATTCACCCCTCCACTTT,CASSPDSNSPLHF
.,.,15,TRBV7-6,TRBJ1-3,TGTGCCAGCAGCTTAGGACAGAGCCAAAGAAACACCATATATTTT,CASSLGQSQRNTIYF
once,TRBD2,16,TRBV24-1,TRBJ2-1,TGTGCCACCAGTGAAGGAGCGGGAGGGGGGTACAATGAGCAGTTCTTC,CATSEGAGGGYNEQFF
few,TRBD1,14,TRBV4-1,TRBJ1-4,TGCGCCAGCAGCCAAGGACAGGGGGGGGAAAAACTGTTTTTT,CASSQGQGGEKLFF
once,TRBD2,19,TRBV5-8,TRBJ2-2,TGTGCCAGCAGCTTAACCCCCGGGACTAGCGGGAGTCGGACCGGGGAGCTGTTTTTT,CASSLTPGTSGSRTGELFF
.,TRBD1,16,TRBV4-2,TRBJ1-3,TGTGCCAGCAGCCAAGACCCCGGGACAGCAGGAAACACCATATATTTT,CASSQDPGTAGNTIYF
.,TRBD1,13,TRBV11-2,TRBJ1-2,TGTGCCAGCAGTAAACAGGGGTTCTATGGCTACACCTTC,CASSKQGFYGYTF
.,TRBD1,14,TRBV7-9,TRBJ2-3,TGTGCCAGCAAAGGTCCAGGGGGTTTCGATACGCAGTATTTT,CASKGPGGFDTQYF
.,.,15,TRBV4-1,TRBJ2-3,TGCGCCAGCAGCCAAGCCAACAGCTTCACAGATACGCAGTATTTT,CASSQANSFTDTQYF
.,.,14,TRBV3-1/TRBV3-2,TRBJ1-1,TGTGCCAGCAGCCCCCGACGGGAGAACACTGAAGCTTTCTTT,CASSPRRENTEAFF
.,TRBD1,22,TRBV7-8,TRBJ1-3,TGTGCCAGCAGCTTAGTAGAGCCGGGACAGGTGGACCGATATCTCTCTGGAAACACCATATATTTT,CASSLVEPGQVDRYLSGNTIYF
.,.,15,TRBV2,TRBJ2-5,TGTGCCAGCAGTGAAGGCGGCTCAGCGGGAGAGACCCAGTACTTC,CASSEGGSAGETQYF
few,TRBD2,14,TRBV7-7,TRBJ2-1,TGTGCCAGCAGCAGGACTAGCGGGAGTGGTGAGCAGTTCTTC,CASSRTSGSGEQFF